The present entry profiles one T cell receptor beta chain with its context. An end of the junction differs from the germline gene, which may be a read error. It was with a sample-barcoded 5' primer and a J-beta primer mix that a second PCR of roughly 7 to 12 cycles was run. TCRdb recomputed calls from the 5' RACE reads with MiXCR, one row per CDR3 protein. Of 700,000 to 950,000 distinct CDR3 sequences in the sample, 40% to 45% were seen once. CDR3 size: 15 residues. CDR1 and CDR2 from the germline V gene are MNHEY and SVGAGI. The data originate from a study of blood T cells in healthy people across ages.

The TCR was taken from a woman aged 55-75 years in good health. The genes are TRBV6-5 and TRBJ2-3, with D perhaps given as TRBD1 or TRBD2 (6 bases each). Source material: blood. The CDR3, as DNA: TGTGCCAGCAGTTATAGCGGACAGCTCACAGAGACGCAGTATTTT. Amino acid sequence: CASSYSGQLTETQYF.